These 18 T cell receptor beta chains share one sample of origin, sequenced in a study of post-analysis software for immune sequencing data. Unique-molecular-identifier-tagged TCR beta cDNA libraries were used. MiXCR, applied by TCRdb to the PCR reads, yields one record per CDR3 protein. The table includes 650,000 to 900,000 distinct CDR3 sequences, roughly 50% detected once. Study results and caveats: Patients showed TRBV5-6, TRBV5-1 and TRBV20-1 among four to six TRBV segments more frequent than in controls.

Antigens for these TCRs are unknown. Sequencing was performed on blood. The receptors shown here come from a girl under 18 with multiple sclerosis.

This chain links TRBV6-2 or TRBV6-3 with TRBJ2-5; 9 bases line up with TRBD2. Judging by the DNA end, TRBJ2-7 fits better; the J call may be wrong. The CDR3 sequence is 16 residues long. Germline V lookup: CDR1 MNHEY, CDR2 SVGEGT. The CDR3, as DNA: TGTGCCAGCAGTTACTCGAGCGGGAGGTTTGGGAACGAGCAGTACTTC. Translation: CASSYSSGRFGNEQYF.

This sequence joins TRBV11-3 and TRBJ2-5, with D tentatively TRBD2 (6 bases). This CDR3 contains 14 residues. V was pared by 1 base and J by 11 bases, with 17 bases between. CDR1 is SGHNT and CDR2 is YENEEA in the germline V gene. CDR3 coding DNA: TGTGCCAGCAGCTTAGGCGGGGCTCCGGAGGAGCAGTACTTC. It codes for CASSLGGAPEEQYF. Filled out from reference TRBV11-3 and TRBJ2-5, the complete variable domain reads EAGVVQSPRYKIIEKKQPVAFWCNPISGHNTLYWYLQNLGQGPELLIRYENEEAVDDSQLPKDRFSAERLKGVDSTLKIQPAELGDSAVYLCASSLGGAPEEQYFGPGTRLLVL.

The J gene is TRBJ1-5, the V gene TRBV11-2, with D possibly being TRBD1 (5 bases). From germline, CDR1 is SGHAT and CDR2 FQNNGV. The CDR3 is 17 residues long. The germline V and J ends were trimmed by 1 base and 0 bases, with 13 bases remaining between them. Written as DNA, the CDR3 is TGTGCCAGCAGCTTAGGAGTGGGGCTTAATAGCAATCAGCCCCAGCATTTT. Its protein is CASSLGVGLNSNQPQHF.

The sample holds a few counts of this clonotype. The chain couples TRBV6-5 to TRBJ2-5; no reliable D call. In germline, CDR1 is MNHEY, CDR2 SVGAGI. V was cut by 0 bases and J by 4 bases, with 9 bases left in between. There are 14 residues in the CDR3. The CDR3 here is CASSYSILLETQYF. In DNA form, the CDR3 reads TGTGCCAGCAGTTACTCCATACTTCTAGAGACCCAGTACTTC.

The J gene is TRBJ2-4, the V gene TRBV20-1, with 8 bases identical to TRBD2. The DNA end is a closer match to TRBJ2-7, so the J assignment may be wrong. The germline V gene encodes CDR1 DFQATT and CDR2 SNEGSKA (reference sequence). CDR3 length equals 14 residues. CDR3 DNA sequence: TGCAGTGCTAGCGTTCTAGCGGGCTTATGCGAGCAGTACTTC. This codes for CSASVLAGLCEQYF.

The chain links TRBV6-2 or TRBV6-3 to TRBJ1-1; 7 bases fit TRBD1. Germline assignment: CDR1 MNHEY and CDR2 SVGEGT. The CDR3 consists of 14 residues. J was trimmed by 0 bases and V by 10 bases; bases with no gene match: 8. The CDR3 here is CATKQQGMNTEAFF. In DNA form, the CDR3 reads TGTGCCACCAAACAACAGGGGATGAACACTGAAGCTTTCTTT.

The chain carries TRBV9 and TRBJ2-3, with 10 bases identical to TRBD2. V shed 5 bases, J shed 5 bases, and the junction held 8 bases outside the gene matches. CDR1 SGDLS and CDR2 YYNGEE come from the germline V gene. The CDR3 is 15 residues long. As DNA, the CDR3 is TGTGCCAGCAGTTCTAGCGGGAGTTTCAAAGATACGCAGTATTTT. It codes for CASSSSGSFKDTQYF.

There are a few counts of this clonotype. The genes are TRBV20-1 and TRBJ1-4; D gene ambiguous. The CDR3 runs to 13 residues. CDR1 is DFQATT and CDR2 is SNEGSKA in the germline V gene (reference sequence). V was cut by 2 bases and J by 8 bases, with 12 bases left in between. The CDR3 is CSARRIEGEKLFF. The CDR3 region has the DNA TGCAGTGCTAGAAGGATAGAAGGAGAAAAACTGTTTTTT.

CDR3 sequence (DNA): TGTGCCAGCAGTTTCGGCGCGGTGGAGACTGAAGCTTTCTTT. Translating gives CASSFGAVETEAFF. The chain couples TRBV28 to TRBJ1-1; no clear D gene. Trimming cost V 3 bases and J 5 bases, with 13 bases left between them. CDR1 is MDHEN and CDR2 is SYDVKM in the germline V gene. The CDR3 runs to 14 residues.

The CDR3 nucleotides are TGTGCCAGCAGTTTAGCGGCAGGCTCCTATGGCTACACCTTC. Translation gives CASSLAAGSYGYTF. This chain uses TRBV12-3 or TRBV12-4 with TRBJ1-2; D ambiguous. CDR3 length: 14 amino acids. V was shortened by 0 bases and J by 4 bases, with 9 bases between the two germline ends.

The sample holds a few counts of this clonotype. The gene calls are TRBV9 and TRBJ2-3, with a tentative D call TRBD2 (5 bases). CDR1 is SGDLS and CDR2 is YYNGEE in the germline V gene. The CDR3 is made up of 15 amino acids. Trimming cost V 3 bases and J 6 bases, with 17 bases left between them. CDR3 protein: CASSASGRPGDTQYF. CDR3 bases: TGTGCCAGCAGCGCAAGCGGCCGACCGGGGGATACGCAGTATTTT.

The chain uses TRBV20-1 and TRBJ2-5; D might be TRBD2 (7 bases). CDR1 and CDR2 (germline): DFQATT, SNEGSKA (reference sequence). Trimming removed 5 bases at V and 2 bases at J, with 12 bases between. This CDR3 has 13 amino acids. The CDR3 coding sequence is TGCAGTGCTTTCAGGGGAGGGCAAGAGACCCAGTACTTC. This codes for CSAFRGGQETQYF.

Points on this clonotype: A read error may account for a junction end that differs from germline. This chain connects TRBV11-2 to TRBJ2-6; D call uncertain. This CDR3 has 13 amino acids. Germline assignment: CDR1 SGHAT and CDR2 FQNNGV. The CDR3 DNA follows: TGTGCCAGCAGCCGGGCCCTAGGTGCCGTCCGGACTTTC. Encoded protein: CASSRALGAVRTF.

There are a few counts of this clonotype. The CDR3 region is CASSADRDKDEQYF. DNA for the CDR3: TGTGCCAGCAGCGCAGACCGGGACAAGGACGAGCAGTACTTC. The V call is TRBV7-2, the J call TRBJ2-7; tentative D call: TRBD1 (6 bases). Germline CDR1 SGHTA, CDR2 FQGNSA. The germline V and J ends were trimmed by 5 bases and 5 bases, with 16 bases remaining between them. The CDR3 sequence is 14 residues long. The complete variable domain, with remaining parts taken from reference TRBV7-2 and TRBJ2-7, reads GAGVSQSPSNKVTEKGKDVELRCDPISGHTALYWYRQSLGQGLEFLIYFQGNSAPDKSGLPSDRFSAERTGGSVSTLTIQRTQQEDSAVYLCASSADRDKDEQYFGPGTRLTVT.

CDR3 nucleotide sequence: TGTGCCAGCAGTGAACCCCTGACAGGGGACATCGACGAGCAGTACTTC. Translated, it gives CASSEPLTGDIDEQYF. The chain links TRBV2 to TRBJ2-7; 8 positions match TRBD1. After removal of 2 bases from V and 5 bases from J, the junction contained 11 bases not matched to a gene. This CDR3 is 16 amino acids long. The germline V gene has CDR1 SNHLY and CDR2 FYNNEI.

This clonotype appeared once. The V call is TRBV7-9, the J call TRBJ1-2; D is possibly TRBD1 (6 bases). The V gene lost 5 bases and the J gene lost 4 bases, with 17 bases spanning the gap. Germline V CDR1 and CDR2: SEHNR, FQNEAQ (reference sequence). This CDR3 is 15 amino acids long. CDR3 in amino acids: CASSRNGGDVYGYTF. The CDR3 DNA reads TGTGCCAGCAGCCGAAATGGGGGCGATGTCTATGGCTACACCTTC. The full variable domain, with the rest looked up from reference TRBV7-9 and TRBJ1-2, is DTGVSQNPRHKITKRGQNVTFRCDPISEHNRLYWYRQTLGQGPEFLTYFQNEAQLEKSRLLSDRFSAERPKGSFSTLEIQRTEQGDSAMYLCASSRNGGDVYGYTFGSGTRLTVV.

The chain uses TRBV27 and TRBJ1-5; D is perhaps TRBD1 (5 bases). The V gene lost 5 bases and the J gene lost 2 bases, with 19 bases spanning the gap. The CDR3 sequence is 17 residues long. Germline-derived CDR1 and CDR2 are MNHEY and SMNVEV (reference sequence). CDR3 residues: CASSSPWGEGGNQPQHF. The CDR3 region has the DNA TGTGCCAGCAGTAGCCCGTGGGGGGAGGGAGGCAATCAGCCCCAGCATTTT.

This sequence joins TRBV15 and TRBJ2-4, with D perhaps TRBD2 (5 bases). The J call is in doubt because the DNA end fits TRBJ2-7 better. CDR1 is LNHNV and CDR2 is YYDKDF in the germline V gene (reference sequence). The CDR3 has 14 residues. The CDR3 sequence: CATSSRDIKYEQYF. CDR3 coding DNA: TGTGCCACCAGCAGCCGGGATATCAAGTACGAGCAGTACTTC.